These T cell receptor beta chains were read from a single sample in a study of shared clonotypes between healthy human individuals. Profiling relied on immunoSEQ multiplex PCR, and the TCRdb table lists in-frame clones only, not all of them. In the table there are some 2,500,000 clones, approximately 93% of which are singletons. Material for sequencing was naive CD4+ T cells from PBMCs. Every receptor here comes from a man younger than 35 in good health. Some clones in this sample may be carry-over from other donors' samples. Each CDR3 is given with its conserved first and last residue. D genes are given only for firm matches. Clone size is given for some rows only: seen once, a few or many times, or a class if the clone is expanded.

NA | NA | TRBJ2-7 | 13 | TRBV6-1 | TGTGCCAGCCTGACGGGGGAAAGCTACGAGCAGTACTTC | CASLTGESYEQYF
NA | TRBD2 | TRBJ2-5 | 16 | TRBV2 | TGTGCCAGCAGCGGACTAGCGGGAGGGCCCCAAGAGACCCAGTACTTC | CASSGLAGGPQETQYF
NA | NA | TRBJ2-6 | 16 | TRBV11-2 | TGTGCCAGCAGCTTCAAGGGGGGCTCTGGGGCCAACGTCCTGACTTTC | CASSFKGGSGANVLTF
NA | TRBD2 | TRBJ2-1 | 17 | TRBV5-1 | TGCGCCAGCAGCCTCAGGGGGGCGACTAGCGGGTACAATGAGCAGTTCTTC | CASSLRGATSGYNEQFF
NA | NA | TRBJ1-1 | 15 | TRBV7-2 | TGTGCCAGCAGCTTAGTAACGAACCGGAACACTGAAGCTTTCTTT | CASSLVTNRNTEAFF
NA | TRBD1 | TRBJ2-7 | 15 | TRBV11-2 | TGTGCCAGCAGCTTGGGACAGGGGTTCCCCTACGAGCAGTACTTC | CASSLGQGFPYEQYF
once | NA | TRBJ2-7 | 15 | TRBV27 | TGTGCCACCCGGTTCGCAGCGGGCCCGGGATACGAGCAGTACTTC | CATRFAAGPGYEQYF
NA | NA | TRBJ2-3 | 14 | TRBV28 | TGTGCCAGCCACAGAACAGATTTACTTAGGCCCTGGAATTTT | CASHRTDLLRPWNF
NA | NA | TRBJ1-3 | 17 | TRBV4-1 | TGCGCCAGCAGCCAGCAGGGAGGACATATCCTCGGAAACACCATATATTTT | CASSQQGGHILGNTIYF
NA | TRBD1 | TRBJ2-3 | 13 | TRBV2 | TGTGCCAGCAGGGGACAGGGTTTGTATACGCAGTATTTT | CASRGQGLYTQYF
NA | NA | TRBJ2-3 | 16 | TRBV28 | TGTGCCAGCATCCTTGGGGGGTCGCGCATTACGGATACGCAGTATTTT | CASILGGSRITDTQYF
NA | NA | TRBJ2-7 | 14 | TRBV5-6 | TGTGCCAGCAGCTCCGGACCGATCTCCTACGAGCAGTACTTC | CASSSGPISYEQYF
NA | TRBD2 | TRBJ2-1 | 21 | TRBV9 | TGTGCCAGCAGCGTAGCTACGAGCGGGGGGAACCAACCGAGCTCCTACAATGAGCAGTTCTTC | CASSVATSGGNQPSSYNEQFF
NA | NA | TRBJ2-7 | 15 | TRBV5-1 | TGCGCCAGCACGGAAAGTAGCGGATCAACGTACGAGCAGTACTTC | CASTESSGSTYEQYF
NA | NA | TRBJ2-2 | 15 | TRBV29-1 | TGCAGCGTTGAAAAGAGAAATACGAACACCGGGGAGCTGTTTTTT | CSVEKRNTNTGELFF
NA | TRBD2 | TRBJ2-1 | 14 | TRBV27 | TGTGCCAGCAGTTCATGGGACTACTACAATGAGCAGTTCTTC | CASSSWDYYNEQFF
NA | NA | TRBJ1-1 | 14 | TRBV5-1 | TGCGCCAGCAGCTTGGAGGGGGGTTGGACTGAAGCTTTCTTT | CASSLEGGWTEAFF